The 2 T cell receptor beta chains listed next were all sequenced from one sample in a study of T cell repertoires in cytomegalovirus infection. From the reads, TCRdb called clonotypes with MiXCR, one entry per CDR3 protein. The sample lists 150,000 or so distinct CDR3 sequences, 30% to 40% occurring once. No antigen has been identified for these receptors. Sequenced material: CD8+ T cells from cultured PBMCs, taken from culture after CMV antigen stimulation. The source of these receptors is a human donor in good health (CMV status not recorded). Some clones in this sample may be carry-over from other donors' samples.

The table lists this clonotype with a few counts. The J gene is TRBJ2-5, the V gene TRBV28, with D hard to call. Trimming left V 7 bases short and J 2 bases short, with 5 bases between. The CDR3 consists of 11 residues. CDR1 is MDHEN and CDR2 is SYDVKM in the germline V gene. CDR3 nucleotide sequence: TGTGCCAGCACCCAGCAAGAGACCCAGTACTTC. It codes for CASTQQETQYF.

This clonotype showed up many times. This rearrangement joins TRBV7-9 to TRBJ2-7, with D unresolved. The CDR3 loop spans 11 amino acids. Trimming pared 5 bases from V and 5 bases from J, leaving 7 bases between. Germline V gene lookup returns CDR1 SEHNR and CDR2 FQNEAQ (reference sequence). CDR3 DNA: TGTGCCAGCAGCCCCTACAACGAGCAGTACTTC. Protein sequence: CASSPYNEQYF.